This TCR beta chain was found in a study of blood T cell repertoires in COVID-19. Study-wide context: From T cells, B-cell-depleted T cells, or PBMCs came the material, which was cDNA or gDNA.

Germline V gene data show CDR1 as SGHTA and CDR2 as FQGNSA. The CDR3 has 15 amino acids. V lost 2 bases, J lost 4 bases, and 11 bases lay in between. Assay used: immunoSEQ multiplex PCR; TCRdb lists only in-frame clones, some missing. The table lists around 64,000 clones, 65% to 80% of them singletons. The sequenced sample was peripheral blood. The TCR sequence derives from a man between 60 and 70 years old with acute or convalescent COVID-19. J is TRBJ2-2 and V is TRBV7-2; tentatively, D is TRBD1 (7 bases). CDR3 in DNA: TGTGCCAGCAGCTTAAGCAGGGGGGTCACCGGGGAGCTGTTTTTT. This encodes CASSLSRGVTGELFF.